This TCR beta chain was recovered during a study of shared clonotypes between healthy human individuals. V lost 7 bases and J lost 4, with 22 bases in between. This CDR3 has 16 amino acids. Germline V CDR1 and CDR2: MDHEN, SYDVKM. TCRdb's table, derived via immunoSEQ multiplex PCR, lists solely in-frame clones and lacks some. Of 2.3 million or so clones listed, over 85% were seen once; the top ten hold 0.35% to 0.45%. The gene calls are TRBV28 and TRBJ1-1, with D tentatively TRBD1 (5 bases). Sequencing used naive CD4+ T cells from PBMCs. Subset meaning: CD45RA+ positively selected. The receptor's source is a man between 18 and 35 years old in good health. Some clones in this sample may be carry-over from other donors' samples. The CDR3 DNA follows: TGTGCCAGCAACACACGCATAACAGGTTTGGGCACTGAAGCTTTCTTT. Its translation is CASNTRITGLGTEAFF. The whole variable domain, filled in from reference TRBV28 and TRBJ1-1, reads DVKVTQSSRYLVKRTGEKVFLECVQDMDHENMFWYRQDPGLGLRLIYFSYDVKMKEKGDIPEGYSVSREKKERFSLILESASTNQTSMYLCASNTRITGLGTEAFFGQGTRLTVV.